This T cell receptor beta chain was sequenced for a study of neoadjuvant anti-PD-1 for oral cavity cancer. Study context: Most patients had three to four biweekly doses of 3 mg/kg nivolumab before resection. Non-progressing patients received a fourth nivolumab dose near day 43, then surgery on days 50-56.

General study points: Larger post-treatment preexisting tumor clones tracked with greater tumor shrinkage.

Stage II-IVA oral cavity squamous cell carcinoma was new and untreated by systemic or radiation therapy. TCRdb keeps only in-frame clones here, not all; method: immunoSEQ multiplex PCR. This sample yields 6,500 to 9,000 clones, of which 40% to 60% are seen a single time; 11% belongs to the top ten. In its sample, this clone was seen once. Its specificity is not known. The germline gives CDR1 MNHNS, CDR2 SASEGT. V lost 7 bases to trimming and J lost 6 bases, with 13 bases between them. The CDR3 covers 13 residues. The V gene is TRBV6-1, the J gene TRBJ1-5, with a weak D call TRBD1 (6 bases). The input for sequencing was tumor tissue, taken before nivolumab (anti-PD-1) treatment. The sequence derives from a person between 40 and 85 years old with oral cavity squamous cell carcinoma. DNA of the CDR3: TGTGCCAGCATAGAACAGGGACTTCAGCCCCAGCATTTT. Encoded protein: CASIEQGLQPQHF.